This note documents a single TCR beta chain sequence. The same CDR3 can be traced to other DNA sequences in this sample. The source of the sample is a study of shared clonotypes between healthy human individuals. Naive CD8 cells, CD45RO-negative and positively selected for CCR7, excluded terminally differentiated effector memory CD45RA+ cells. V dropped 2 bases and J dropped 7 bases, with 3 bases sitting between them. Per germline, CDR1 MDHEN and CDR2 SYDVKM. The CDR3 is 11 residues long. Sequencing was performed with immunoSEQ multiplex PCR; in TCRdb, only in-frame clones are kept and a portion is missing. The sample carries roughly 2.1 million clones, 93% recorded once.

What was sequenced was naive CD8+ T cells from PBMCs. This chain joins TRBV28 and TRBJ2-1; D is unclear. The sequence was obtained from a young man in good health. Some clones in this sample may be carry-over from other donors' samples. The CDR3 nucleotides are TGTGCCAGCAGTTTAGCAAATGAGCAGTTCTTC. The encoded protein is CASSLANEQFF. Full variable domain (outside the CDR3, taken from reference TRBV28 and TRBJ2-1): DVKVTQSSRYLVKRTGEKVFLECVQDMDHENMFWYRQDPGLGLRLIYFSYDVKMKEKGDIPEGYSVSREKKERFSLILESASTNQTSMYLCASSLANEQFFGPGTRLTVL.